The text below deals with one T cell receptor (beta chain). Its antigen is not known. Extractions gave at least 6 micrograms of total RNA per sample. This sample stems from a study of blood T cells in healthy people across ages. Then a second PCR, running roughly 7 to 11 cycles, was carried out with a sample-barcoded 5' primer and a J-beta primer mix. TCRdb itself ran the 5' RACE reads through MiXCR, one entry per CDR3 protein. The sample yields over 500,000 distinct CDR3 sequences, about 25% seen once. Notes on the study in general: Estimates of total diversity, which came from one million sequenced T cells, were considered to be underestimates. Naive T cell percentage showed a strong correlation with TCR beta diversity.

The CDR3 has 13 amino acids. J lost 1 base, V lost 5 bases, and 3 bases had no gene match. Looked up from germline, CDR1 is SQVTM and CDR2 is ANQGSEA. This same sample was also part of a study on T cells of mothers and their children.

The genes are TRBV29-1 and TRBJ2-7; 9 nucleotides agree with TRBD1. This receptor was taken from a boy aged 2 to 10 in good health. The source material was blood. CDR3 region: CSVRTGDSYEQYF. The CDR3 DNA is TGCAGCGTTCGGACAGGGGATTCCTACGAGCAGTACTTC.